The 14 T cell receptor beta chains in this list originate from one sample, sequenced in a study of T cell responses to AZD1222 COVID-19 vaccine. The repertoire was sequenced with immunoSEQ multiplex PCR; TCRdb's copy has only in-frame clones and lacks some. Its listing shows some 150,000 clones. Specimen: peripheral blood. The receptors come from an adult in good health.

This chain joins TRBV18 and TRBJ2-3, with 12 bases that match TRBD2. Germline loops: CDR1 KGHSH, CDR2 LQKENI. CDR3 length: 15 amino acids. J gave up 6 bases and V 4 bases, and 5 bases lay outside the gene matches. DNA for the CDR3: TGTGCCAGCTCACTCACTAGCGGGGGGCTCGATACGCAGTATTTT. Protein sequence: CASSLTSGGLDTQYF. Together with reference TRBV18 and TRBJ2-3, the CDR3 gives the full variable domain: NAGVMQNPRHLVRRRGQEARLRCSPMKGHSHVYWYRQLPEEGLKFMVYLQKENIIDESGMPKERFSAEFPKEGPSILRIQQVVRGDSAAYFCASSLTSGGLDTQYFGPGTRLTVL.

The chain links TRBV2 to TRBJ1-6; D gene unclear. V lost 6 bases, J lost 4 bases, and 13 bases lay in between. The germline V gene encodes CDR1 SNHLY and CDR2 FYNNEI. This CDR3 contains 15 residues. The CDR3: CASRALDGYNSPLHF. The CDR3 bases are TGTGCCAGCAGGGCGCTGGACGGGTATAATTCACCCCTCCACTTT.

The chain employs TRBV6-4 and TRBJ1-5; possibly TRBD1 for D (6 bases). This CDR3 comprises 16 residues. V was shortened by 1 base and J by 2 bases, with 12 bases between the two germline ends. Germline values: CDR1 MRHNA, CDR2 SNTAGT. CDR3 DNA sequence: TGTGCCAGCAGTGACTGGGGGGCTGATGGCAATCAGCCCCAGCATTTT. Residues: CASSDWGADGNQPQHF.

This chain uses TRBV9 with TRBJ1-4; D is undetermined. Trimming took 0 bases from V and 10 from J, leaving 10 bases between them. The CDR3 extends over 13 amino acids. Germline CDR1 SGDLS, CDR2 YYNGEE. The chain's CDR3 is CASSVEVEGKLFF. The CDR3 DNA sequence: TGTGCCAGCAGCGTAGAGGTCGAGGGAAAACTGTTTTTT.

This rearrangement joins TRBV4-2 to TRBJ1-5; perhaps TRBD1 as D (5 bases). The CDR3 has 15 residues. Per the germline V gene, CDR1 is LGHNA and CDR2 is YNFKEQ. With 1 base removed from V and 3 bases from J, the gap between germline ends came to 10 bases. CDR3 sequence (DNA): TGTGCCAGCAGCCAAGCCGGGACCGCCAATCAGCCCCAGCATTTT. This translates into CASSQAGTANQPQHF.

This chain connects TRBV6-5 to TRBJ1-2; D perhaps matches TRBD1 (5 bases). The CDR3 totals 15 residues. With 6 bases removed from V and 4 bases from J, the gap between germline ends came to 18 bases. Germline loops: CDR1 MNHEY, CDR2 SVGAGI. DNA for the CDR3: TGTGCCAGCAGCCGAGAAGAGGGGATTGCCTATGGCTACACCTTC. Translation: CASSREEGIAYGYTF.

The CDR3 bases are TGCAGTGCTATTGGAAACACCATATATTTT. This translates into CSAIGNTIYF. This sequence joins TRBV20-1 and TRBJ1-3; D ambiguous. Trimming cost V 4 bases and J 3 bases, with 1 base left between them. The CDR3 is 10 residues long. Germline assignment: CDR1 DFQATT and CDR2 SNEGSKA (reference sequence).

This chain connects TRBV12-3 or TRBV12-4 to TRBJ2-2; D is uncertain. Trimming pared 7 bases from V and 6 bases from J, leaving 9 bases between. The CDR3 extends over 12 amino acids. The CDR3 protein is CASTVISGELFF. The CDR3 nucleotides read TGTGCCAGCACTGTTATATCCGGGGAGCTGTTTTTT.

V usage is TRBV15 and J usage is TRBJ1-5, with D hard to call. This CDR3 region has 16 residues. The V gene's germline CDR1 is LNHNV and CDR2 YYDKDF (reference sequence). The V gene lost 1 base and the J gene lost 0 bases, with 10 bases spanning the gap. CDR3 sequence (DNA): TGTGCCACCAGCAGAGGGGGATCTGGTAGCAATCAGCCCCAGCATTTT. It codes for CATSRGGSGSNQPQHF. Full variable domain (remainder filled in from reference TRBV15 and TRBJ1-5): DAMVIQNPRYQVTQFGKPVTLSCSQTLNHNVMYWYQQKSSQAPKLLFHYYDKDFNNEADTPDNFQSRRPNTSFCFLDIRSPGLGDTAMYLCATSRGGSGSNQPQHFGDGTRLSIL.

The chain is built from TRBV6-5 and TRBJ1-4; the D gene is possibly TRBD1 (5 bases). The germline V gene encodes CDR1 MNHEY and CDR2 SVGAGI. This CDR3 contains 15 residues. Deletions cut 9 bases from V and 8 bases from J, with 22 bases between. For the CDR3, the DNA is TGTGCCAGTGGTCAGGGAAGGGCCAGCCAGGAAAAACTGTTTTTT. It specifies CASGQGRASQEKLFF.

The DNA for the CDR3 is TGTGCCAGCAGTGAATTCGGGAACTATGGCTACACCTTC. Protein sequence: CASSEFGNYGYTF. This chain joins TRBV2 and TRBJ1-2; no clear D gene. Trimming took off 2 bases at V and 2 bases at J, with 6 bases between the two ends. This CDR3 region has 13 residues. Germline loops: CDR1 SNHLY, CDR2 FYNNEI.

V is TRBV19 and J is TRBJ2-7, with D uncertain. Trimming removed 5 bases at V and 5 bases at J, with 16 bases between. The CDR3 is 14 amino acids. The germline V gene has CDR1 LNHDA and CDR2 SQIVND (reference sequence). The CDR3: CASSPRPTFHEQYF. The CDR3 nucleotides are TGTGCCAGTAGTCCACGCCCCACGTTCCACGAGCAGTACTTC.

The V gene is TRBV7-9, the J gene TRBJ1-2, with 9 positions matching TRBD1. The junction had 9 bases not matched to a gene; V was cut back by 6 bases and J by 7 bases. The CDR3 has 14 amino acids. Germline V gives CDR1 SEHNR, CDR2 FQNEAQ (reference sequence). The CDR3 region has the DNA TGTGCCAGCAGACCCGGGACAGGGTTCTCTGGCTACACCTTC. Translating gives CASRPGTGFSGYTF.

The chain links TRBV12-3 or TRBV12-4 to TRBJ2-2; TRBD1 agrees at 8 bases. CDR3 size: 13 residues. With 5 bases clipped from V and 7 bases from J, the junction kept 3 bases outside the gene matches. The CDR3 loop is CASSQTGVGELFF. CDR3 DNA: TGTGCCAGCAGTCAGACAGGGGTCGGGGAGCTGTTTTTT.